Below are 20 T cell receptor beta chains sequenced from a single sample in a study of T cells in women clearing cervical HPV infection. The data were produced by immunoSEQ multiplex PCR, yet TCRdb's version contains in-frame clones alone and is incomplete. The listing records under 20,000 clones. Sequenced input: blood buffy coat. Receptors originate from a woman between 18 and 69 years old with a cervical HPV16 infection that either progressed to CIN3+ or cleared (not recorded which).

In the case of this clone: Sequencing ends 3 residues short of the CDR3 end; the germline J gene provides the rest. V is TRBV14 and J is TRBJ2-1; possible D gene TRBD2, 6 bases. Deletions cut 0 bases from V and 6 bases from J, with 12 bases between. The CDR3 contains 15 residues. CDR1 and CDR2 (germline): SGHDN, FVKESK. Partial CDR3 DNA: TGTGCCAGCAGCCAAGAGGCGGGATTTAGCAATGAG. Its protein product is CASSQEAGFSNE. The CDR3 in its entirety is CASSQEAGFSNEQFF.

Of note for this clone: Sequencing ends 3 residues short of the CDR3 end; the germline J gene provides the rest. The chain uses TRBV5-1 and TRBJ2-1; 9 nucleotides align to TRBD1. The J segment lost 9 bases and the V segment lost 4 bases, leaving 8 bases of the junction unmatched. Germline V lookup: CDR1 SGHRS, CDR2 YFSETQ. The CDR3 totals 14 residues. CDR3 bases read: TGCGCCAGCAGCCAAAACGGACAGGGGAGTGAG. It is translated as CASSQNGQGSE. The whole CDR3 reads CASSQNGQGSEQFF.

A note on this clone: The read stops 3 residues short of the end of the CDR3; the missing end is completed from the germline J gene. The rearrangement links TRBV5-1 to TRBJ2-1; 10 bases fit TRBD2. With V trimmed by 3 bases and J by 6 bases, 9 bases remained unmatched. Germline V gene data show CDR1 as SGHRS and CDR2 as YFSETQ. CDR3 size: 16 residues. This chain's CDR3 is CASSWTSGGAANEQFF. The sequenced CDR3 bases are TGCGCCAGCAGCTGGACCAGCGGGGGGGCCGCCAATGAG.

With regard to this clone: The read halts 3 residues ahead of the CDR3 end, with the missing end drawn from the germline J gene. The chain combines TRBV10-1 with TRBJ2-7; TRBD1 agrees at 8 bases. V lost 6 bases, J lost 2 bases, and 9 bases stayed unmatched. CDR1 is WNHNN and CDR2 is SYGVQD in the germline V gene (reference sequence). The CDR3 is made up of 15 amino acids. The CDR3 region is CASSGQTGAPYEQYF. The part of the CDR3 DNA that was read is TGCGCCAGCAGCGGCCAGACAGGGGCCCCCTACGAG.

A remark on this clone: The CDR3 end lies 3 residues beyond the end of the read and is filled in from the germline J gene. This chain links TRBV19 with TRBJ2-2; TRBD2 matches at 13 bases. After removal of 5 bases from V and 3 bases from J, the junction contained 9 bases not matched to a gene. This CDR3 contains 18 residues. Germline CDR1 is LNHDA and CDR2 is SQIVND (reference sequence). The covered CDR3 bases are TGTGCCAGTAGTTGGGGACTAGCGGGGCCCACGGACACCGGGGAG. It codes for CASSWGLAGPTDTGE. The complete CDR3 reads CASSWGLAGPTDTGELFF.

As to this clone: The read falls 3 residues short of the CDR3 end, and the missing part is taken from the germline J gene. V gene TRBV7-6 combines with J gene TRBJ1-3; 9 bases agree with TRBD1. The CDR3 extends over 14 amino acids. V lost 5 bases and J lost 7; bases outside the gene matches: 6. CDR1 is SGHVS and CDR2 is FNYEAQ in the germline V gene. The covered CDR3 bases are TGTGCCAGCAGCCCGGGGACAGGGAGTAACACC. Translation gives CASSPGTGSNT. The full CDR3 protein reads CASSPGTGSNTIYF.

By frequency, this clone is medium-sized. The CDR3 region is CSVQVRETQYF. CDR3 DNA, as far as it was read: TGCAGCGTTCAAGTGCGGGAGACC. J is TRBJ2-5 and V is TRBV29-1; unclear D gene. With the read ending 3 residues before the CDR3 end, the germline J gene is used to fill in that end. Germline V gene sequence: CDR1 SQVTM, CDR2 ANQGSEA. CDR3 length: 11 residues. V dropped 5 bases and J dropped 5 bases, with 9 bases sitting between them.

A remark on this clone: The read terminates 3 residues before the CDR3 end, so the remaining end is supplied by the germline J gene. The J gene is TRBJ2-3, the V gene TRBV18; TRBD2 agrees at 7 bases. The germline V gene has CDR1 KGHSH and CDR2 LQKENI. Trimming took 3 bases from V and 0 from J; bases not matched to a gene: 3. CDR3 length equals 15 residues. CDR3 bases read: TGTGCCAGCTCACCCGTCGGGGGGAGCACAGATACG. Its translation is CASSPVGGSTDT. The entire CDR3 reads CASSPVGGSTDTQYF.

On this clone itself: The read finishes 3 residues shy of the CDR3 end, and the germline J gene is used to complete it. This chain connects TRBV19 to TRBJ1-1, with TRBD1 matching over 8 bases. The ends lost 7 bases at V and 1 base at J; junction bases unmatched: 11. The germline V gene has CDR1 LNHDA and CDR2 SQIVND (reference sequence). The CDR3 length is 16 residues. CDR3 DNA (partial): TGTGCCAGTACTAGGACAGGGCCAGTCCCGAACACTGAA. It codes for CASTRTGPVPNTE. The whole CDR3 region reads CASTRTGPVPNTEAFF.

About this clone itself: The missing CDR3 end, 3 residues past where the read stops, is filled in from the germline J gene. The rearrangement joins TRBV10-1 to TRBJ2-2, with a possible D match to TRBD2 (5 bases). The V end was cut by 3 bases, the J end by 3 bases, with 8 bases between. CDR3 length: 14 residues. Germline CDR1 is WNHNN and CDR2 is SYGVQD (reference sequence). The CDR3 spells CASSEGRDTGELFF. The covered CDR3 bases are TGCGCCAGCAGTGAAGGGCGGGACACCGGGGAG.

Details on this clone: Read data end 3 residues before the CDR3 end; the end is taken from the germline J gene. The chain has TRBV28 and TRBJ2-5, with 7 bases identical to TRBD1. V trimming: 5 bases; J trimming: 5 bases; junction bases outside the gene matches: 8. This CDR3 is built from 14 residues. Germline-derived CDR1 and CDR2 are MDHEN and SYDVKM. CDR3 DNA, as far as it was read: TGTGCCAGCAGTGCTACAGGGGTGGAGGAGACC. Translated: CASSATGVEET. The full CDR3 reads CASSATGVEETQYF.

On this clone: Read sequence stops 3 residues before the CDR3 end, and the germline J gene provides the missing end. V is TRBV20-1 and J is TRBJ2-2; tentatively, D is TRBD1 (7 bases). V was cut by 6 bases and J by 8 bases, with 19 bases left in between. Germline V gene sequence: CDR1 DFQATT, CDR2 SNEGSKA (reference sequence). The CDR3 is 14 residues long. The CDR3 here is CSATEARGVGELFF. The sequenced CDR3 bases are TGCAGTGCCACGGAGGCCAGGGGGGTGGGGGAG.

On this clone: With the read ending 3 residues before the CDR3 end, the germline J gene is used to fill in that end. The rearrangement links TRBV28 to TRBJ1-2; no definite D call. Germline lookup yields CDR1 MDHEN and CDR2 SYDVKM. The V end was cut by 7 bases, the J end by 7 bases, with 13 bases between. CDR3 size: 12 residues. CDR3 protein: CASNSANGGYTF. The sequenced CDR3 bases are TGTGCCAGCAACAGTGCAAATGGTGGC.

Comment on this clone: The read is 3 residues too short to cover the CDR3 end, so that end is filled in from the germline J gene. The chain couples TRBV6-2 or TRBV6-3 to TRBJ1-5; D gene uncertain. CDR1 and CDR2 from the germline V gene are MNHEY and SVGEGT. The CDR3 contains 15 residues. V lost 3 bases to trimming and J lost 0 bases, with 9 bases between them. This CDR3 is CASSYLPLSNQPQHF. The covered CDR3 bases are TGTGCCAGCAGTTATCTTCCCCTTAGCAATCAGCCC.

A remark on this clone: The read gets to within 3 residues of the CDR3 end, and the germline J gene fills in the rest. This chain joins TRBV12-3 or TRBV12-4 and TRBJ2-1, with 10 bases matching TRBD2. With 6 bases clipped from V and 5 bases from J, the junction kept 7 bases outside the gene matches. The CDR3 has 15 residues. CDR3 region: CASRYSGGANNEQFF. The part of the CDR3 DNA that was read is TGTGCCAGCAGATACAGCGGGGGGGCGAACAATGAG.

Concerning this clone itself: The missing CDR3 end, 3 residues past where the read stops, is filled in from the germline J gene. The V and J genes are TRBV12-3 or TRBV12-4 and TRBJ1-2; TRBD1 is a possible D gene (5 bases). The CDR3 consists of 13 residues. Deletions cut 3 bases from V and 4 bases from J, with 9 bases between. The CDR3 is CASSFQDSYGYTF. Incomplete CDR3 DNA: TGTGCCAGCAGTTTCCAAGACAGCTATGGC.

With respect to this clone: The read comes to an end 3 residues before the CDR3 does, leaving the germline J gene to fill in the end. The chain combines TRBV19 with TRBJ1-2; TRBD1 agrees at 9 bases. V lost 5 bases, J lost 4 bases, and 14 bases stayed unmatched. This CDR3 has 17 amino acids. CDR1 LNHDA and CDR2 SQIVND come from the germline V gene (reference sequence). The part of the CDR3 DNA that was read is TGTGCCAGTAGTGGGACGGGACAGGGTGTTAGGGGCTATGGC. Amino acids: CASSGTGQGVRGYG. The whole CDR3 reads CASSGTGQGVRGYGYTF.

The CDR3 loop is CASRGDRPNTGELFF. CDR3 DNA, as far as it was read: TGCGCCAGCCGCGGGGACAGGCCGAACACCGGGGAG. V gene TRBV5-1 combines with J gene TRBJ2-2; 8 bases fit TRBD1. From the germline J gene comes the end of the CDR3, since the read stops 3 residues before it. CDR3 length: 15 residues. Trimming took 7 bases from V and 0 from J; bases not matched to a gene: 5. Germline assignment: CDR1 SGHRS and CDR2 YFSETQ.

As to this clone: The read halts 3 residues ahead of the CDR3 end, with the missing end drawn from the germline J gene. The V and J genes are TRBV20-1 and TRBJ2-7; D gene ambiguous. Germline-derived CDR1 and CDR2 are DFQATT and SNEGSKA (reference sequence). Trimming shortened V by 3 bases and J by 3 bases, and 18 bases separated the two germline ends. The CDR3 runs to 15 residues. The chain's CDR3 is CSASATASPNYEQYF. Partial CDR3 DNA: TGCAGTGCTAGTGCAACAGCCAGCCCAAACTACGAG.

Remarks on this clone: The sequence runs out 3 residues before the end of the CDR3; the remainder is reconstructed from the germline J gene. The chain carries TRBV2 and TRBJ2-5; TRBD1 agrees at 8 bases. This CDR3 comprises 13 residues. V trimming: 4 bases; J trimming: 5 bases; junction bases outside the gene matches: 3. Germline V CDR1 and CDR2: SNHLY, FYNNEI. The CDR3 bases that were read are TGTGCCAGCAGTGGGACAGGGACCGAGACC. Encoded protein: CASSGTGTET. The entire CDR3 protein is CASSGTGTETQYF. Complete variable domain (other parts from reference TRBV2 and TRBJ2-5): EPEVTQTPSHQVTQMGQEVILRCVPISNHLYFYWYRQILGQKVEFLVSFYNNEISEKSEIFDDQFSVERPDGSNFTLKIRSTKLEDSAMYFCASSGTGTETQYFGPGTRLLVL.